This TCR beta chain was documented in a study of beta chain features in type 1 diabetes. General study findings and limits: In cDNA sequencing, cells with high TCR expression could be over-represented. Sampled from patients, naive, central memory and Treg TCRB repertoires appeared more similar than those sampled from healthy donors. TCRB CDR3s from Type 1 diabetes patients were moderately but significantly shorter in all four CD4+ subsets. Short templates might get an advantage during PCR, and this would be equal in patients and controls.

Germline V lookup: CDR1 SGDLS, CDR2 YYNGEE. The CDR3 length is 13 residues. With 4 bases clipped from V and 11 bases from J, the junction kept 8 bases outside the gene matches. CD4+ cells of the naive, central memory, regulatory and stem cell-like memory types were sorted via CD45RO/CCR7/CD25/CD127/CD95/CD27. Since all of the isolated RNA was reverse transcribed, expressed TCRB transcripts were what got sequenced. Profiling relied on immunoSEQ multiplex PCR, and the TCRdb table lists in-frame clones only, not all of them. The table records 45,000 to 60,000 clones, 55% to 70% of them present only once. Concerning this clone: Its target is unknown.

This clonotype originated in a woman younger than 45 with type 1 diabetes. The J gene is TRBJ2-5, the V gene TRBV9; 10 bases match TRBD1. Sequencing was performed on stem cell memory CD4+ T cells from blood. CDR3 coding DNA: TGTGCCAGCAGCAGGGACAGGGGAGGAGAGCAGTACTTC. Its protein is CASSRDRGGEQYF.